One sample yielded the 15 T cell receptor beta chains listed below, sequenced in a study of tumor-infiltrating lymphocytes in localized non-small cell lung cancer (dated by TCRdb to the early 2020s). The library came from the immunoSEQ multiplex PCR assay. Entries here come from immuneACCESS through TCRdb and include only in-frame sequences with V and J called. Some clones fail to appear in such tables; in the studies checked, an unresolved V gene covers under half of the shortfall, and the cause of the remainder is unknown. The sample table lists about 5,500 clones, roughly four fifths of them with a count of one. The top ten clonotypes cover roughly 10% of the sample. Sequenced: lung tumor tissue. These receptors were taken from a human donor with non-small cell lung cancer.

This chain uses TRBV18 with TRBJ1-1; unclear D gene. V lost 2 bases to trimming and J lost 3 bases, with 19 bases between them. This CDR3 region has 17 residues. The germline gives CDR1 KGHSH, CDR2 LQKENI. This CDR3 is CASSPRMGAMTDTEAFF. The CDR3 region has the DNA TGTGCCAGCTCACCAAGAATGGGAGCGATGACCGACACTGAAGCTTTCTTT.

A note on this clone: One end of the junction does not line up with germline, which may come from a read error. The chain employs TRBV5-1 and TRBJ1-4; weak D call: TRBD1 (6 bases). The CDR3 extends over 15 amino acids. CDR1 and CDR2 from the germline V gene are SGHRS and YFSETQ. The CDR3, as DNA: TGCGCCAGCACCTTGGGGGGCCCAACTAATGAAAAACTGTTTTTT. Its protein product is CASTLGGPTNEKLFF.

This clone has only a few counts. This chain connects TRBV9 to TRBJ2-2, with 12 positions matching TRBD2. The CDR3 length is 18 residues. Germline assignment: CDR1 SGDLS and CDR2 YYNGEE. The V and J ends lost 3 bases and 1 base, in that order; junction bases with no gene match: 7. The CDR3 DNA sequence: TGTGCCAGCAGCGAGGGACTAGCGGGTTATCTGAACACCGGGGAGCTGTTTTTT. It specifies CASSEGLAGYLNTGELFF.

V and J are TRBV6-4 and TRBJ2-1; 7 bases match TRBD2. V shed 6 bases and J 5 bases; nucleotides not matched to a gene: 10. The CDR3 has 15 residues. The germline V gene has CDR1 MRHNA and CDR2 SNTAGT. The chain's CDR3 is CASSPSAGVNNEQFF. In nucleotides, the CDR3 is TGTGCCAGCAGCCCTTCGGCGGGGGTTAACAATGAGCAGTTCTTC.

The V call is TRBV7-9, the J call TRBJ1-2; unclear D gene. Looked up from germline, CDR1 is SEHNR and CDR2 is FQNEAQ (reference sequence). Between the trimmed V and J ends, which lost 5 bases and 3 bases, there was a span of 10 bases. The CDR3 length is 13 residues. The DNA for the CDR3 is TGTGCCAGCAGCCGACTGGTTGACTATGGCTACACCTTC. Its translation is CASSRLVDYGYTF. Supplemented by reference TRBV7-9 and TRBJ1-2, the full variable domain reads DTGVSQNPRHKITKRGQNVTFRCDPISEHNRLYWYRQTLGQGPEFLTYFQNEAQLEKSRLLSDRFSAERPKGSFSTLEIQRTEQGDSAMYLCASSRLVDYGYTFGSGTRLTVV.

The chain is built from TRBV5-1 and TRBJ2-7; D ambiguous. The germline V gene has CDR1 SGHRS and CDR2 YFSETQ. Trimming took off 0 bases at V and 2 bases at J, with 12 bases between the two ends. CDR3 size: 15 residues. CDR3 sequence (DNA): TGCGCCAGCAGCTTGGGGCTTTGGAGAGCCTACGAGCAGTACTTC. As protein: CASSLGLWRAYEQYF.

The V call is TRBV9, the J call TRBJ2-5; D is tentatively TRBD1 or TRBD2 (5 bases each). CDR1 SGDLS and CDR2 YYNGEE come from the germline V gene. CDR3 length: 15 amino acids. Trimming removed 0 bases at V and 5 bases at J, with 14 bases between. The CDR3 sequence: CASSVGDPHLETQYF. The CDR3 bases are TGTGCCAGCAGCGTAGGGGACCCCCATTTGGAGACCCAGTACTTC.

The CDR3 region is CASSDPRGDQPQHF. The CDR3 nucleotides read TGTGCCAGCAGTGATCCCAGGGGCGATCAGCCCCAGCATTTT. V is TRBV2 and J is TRBJ1-5, with D perhaps matching TRBD1 (6 bases). V lost 3 bases and J lost 5, with 11 bases in between. CDR1 is SNHLY and CDR2 is FYNNEI in the germline V gene. The CDR3 sequence is 14 residues long.

The rearrangement links TRBV4-2 to TRBJ1-3, with D maybe TRBD1 (5 bases). This CDR3 comprises 18 residues. With 4 bases removed from V and 0 bases from J, the gap between germline ends came to 19 bases. In germline, CDR1 is LGHNA, CDR2 YNFKEQ. CDR3 protein: CASSPYPDITSSGNTIYF. The DNA of the CDR3 is TGTGCCAGCAGCCCCTACCCGGACATAACCAGCTCTGGAAACACCATATATTTT.

The V call is TRBV9, the J call TRBJ1-5; D is perhaps TRBD1 (6 bases). The CDR3 is 15 residues long. V gave up 3 bases and J gave up 8 bases, with 18 bases separating them. Germline CDR1 reads SGDLS; CDR2 reads YYNGEE. The CDR3 here is CASSAGGHRVKPQHF. The CDR3 coding sequence is TGTGCCAGCAGCGCGGGAGGACACAGGGTAAAGCCCCAGCATTTT.

This clone turned up a few times. The rearrangement links TRBV4-3 to TRBJ1-2; D not resolved. Germline CDR1 is LGHNA and CDR2 is YSLEER. V was clipped by 0 bases and J by 7 bases, with 15 bases between them. This CDR3 is 15 amino acids long. This CDR3 is CASSQDPNSQRGYTF. CDR3 in DNA: TGCGCCAGCAGCCAAGATCCTAACTCACAGCGTGGCTACACCTTC.

The rearrangement joins TRBV4-1 to TRBJ2-7; D assignment may be TRBD1 or TRBD2 (5 bases each). The CDR3 covers 15 residues. Trimming stripped 1 base from V and 4 bases from J, with 14 bases between. CDR1 is MGHRA and CDR2 is YSYEKL in the germline V gene. CDR3 in amino acids: CASSQGGAPGYEQYF. CDR3 in DNA: TGCGCCAGCAGCCAAGGAGGGGCCCCTGGGTACGAGCAGTACTTC.

The chain has TRBV18 and TRBJ2-3, with TRBD1 matching 12 bases. The CDR3 consists of 15 residues. CDR1 is KGHSH, CDR2 LQKENI, per germline. V was pared by 3 bases and J by 4 bases, with 2 bases of the junction left unmatched. The CDR3 reads CASSPGTGGSDTQYF. As DNA, the CDR3 is TGTGCCAGCTCACCCGGGACAGGGGGCTCAGATACGCAGTATTTT.

This clone was observed a single time. This rearrangement joins TRBV2 to TRBJ1-1; 8 bases are a match to TRBD1. Germline V gene data show CDR1 as SNHLY and CDR2 as FYNNEI. The CDR3 is 15 residues long. J lost 7 bases, V lost 8 bases, and 15 bases had no gene match. The CDR3 protein is CASLLQGGDGNEAFF. The CDR3 coding sequence is TGTGCCAGCCTCCTACAGGGGGGAGACGGAAATGAAGCTTTCTTT.

V usage is TRBV29-1 and J usage is TRBJ1-2; 8 positions match TRBD1. J was trimmed by 8 bases and V by 8 bases; bases with no gene match: 7. This CDR3 region has 11 residues. Germline values: CDR1 SQVTM, CDR2 ANQGSEA. The CDR3 DNA follows: TGCAGCTCTTCCGGGACAGGCGGCTACACCTTC. It translates to CSSSGTGGYTF. Complete variable domain (other parts from reference TRBV29-1 and TRBJ1-2): SAVISQKPSRDICQRGTSLTIQCQVDSQVTMMFWYRQQPGQSLTLIATANQGSEATYESGFVIDKFPISRPNLTFSTLTVSNMSPEDSSIYLCSSSGTGGYTFGSGTRLTVV.